The 20 T cell receptor beta chains below all came from one sample that was sequenced in a study of blood T cells in healthy people across ages. Primers used in a second PCR of roughly 6 to 11 cycles were a sample-barcoded 5' primer and a J-beta primer mix. TCRdb analysed the 5' RACE reads with MiXCR anew, one entry per CDR3 protein. The repertoire holds around 900,000 distinct CDR3 sequences, with 29% as singletons. Sequenced material: blood. The receptor source for this set is a woman older than 75 in good health.

Only one count was recorded for this clonotype. The rearrangement uses TRBV20-1 and TRBJ1-3, with TRBD1 matching over 10 bases. V was pared by 3 bases and J by 3 bases, with 8 bases of the junction left unmatched. This CDR3 has 16 residues. Per the germline V gene, CDR1 is DFQATT and CDR2 is SNEGSKA (reference sequence). Here the CDR3 reads CSARPRQGAYGNTIYF. The CDR3, as DNA: TGCAGTGCTAGGCCTCGACAGGGGGCGTATGGAAACACCATATATTTT.

This clonotype was found a few times. V usage is TRBV29-1 and J usage is TRBJ2-1; D unclear. V was trimmed by 6 bases and J by 8 bases, leaving 20 bases between them. Germline lookup yields CDR1 SQVTM and CDR2 ANQGSEA. This CDR3 has 14 amino acids. As DNA, the CDR3 is TGCAGCGTATCCCGGCCACCTGTTTTAGATGAGCAGTTCTTC. Its translation is CSVSRPPVLDEQFF.

Note on this clonotype: A much larger clone is a single base away; this may be a read error. V usage is TRBV7-2 and J usage is TRBJ2-1; no clear D. The V end was cut by 5 bases, the J end by 8 bases, with 13 bases between. The CDR3 contains 13 residues. Per germline, CDR1 SGHTA and CDR2 FQGNSA. CDR3 in DNA: TGTGCCAGCAGCAACCCGGTTGGGGATGAGCAGTTCTTC. This translates into CASSNPVGDEQFF.

Comments on this clonotype: A much more abundant neighbour one base away suggests this may be a read error. V and J are TRBV6-5 and TRBJ1-2, with D perhaps matching TRBD1 (6 bases). V shed 0 bases and J shed 6 bases, with 14 bases lying between them. CDR3 length equals 15 residues. Per the germline V gene, CDR1 is MNHEY and CDR2 is SVGAGI. The CDR3 coding sequence is TGTGCCAGCAGTTACTCTCCTCACAGGGCCAATGGCTACACCTTC. Translated, it gives CASSYSPHRANGYTF.

This clonotype was seen a handful of times. It may be a read error: a sequence one base away is much more abundant. This sequence joins TRBV5-1 and TRBJ2-5; no definite D call. Trimming took off 3 bases at V and 5 bases at J, with 14 bases between the two ends. The CDR3 extends over 14 amino acids. Looked up from germline, CDR1 is SGHRS and CDR2 is YFSETQ. The CDR3 DNA sequence: TGCGCCAGCAGCTGGGAACGTACCGGGGAGACCCAGTACTTC. Amino acids: CASSWERTGETQYF.

This chain links TRBV19 with TRBJ1-1; maybe TRBD1 (6 bases). The CDR3 spans 14 residues. V dropped 7 bases and J dropped 7 bases, with 19 bases sitting between them. Germline V gene data show CDR1 as LNHDA and CDR2 as SQIVND (reference sequence). The CDR3, as DNA: TGTGCCAGTACCCCCCTCAGGACAGTAGGTGAAGCTTTCTTT. Amino acids: CASTPLRTVGEAFF.

V is TRBV20-1 and J is TRBJ1-2, with 7 bases fitting TRBD1. V lost 4 bases and J lost 7; bases outside the gene matches: 9. Germline CDR1 and CDR2: DFQATT and SNEGSKA (reference sequence). This CDR3 region has 13 residues. The CDR3 here is CSAIDREGGGYTF. DNA of the CDR3: TGCAGTGCTATCGACAGGGAAGGAGGTGGCTACACCTTC.

This chain connects TRBV7-2 to TRBJ1-5; D gene uncertain. V gave up 1 base and J gave up 9 bases, with 10 bases separating them. The CDR3 is made up of 13 amino acids. The V gene's germline CDR1 is SGHTA and CDR2 FQGNSA. The CDR3 nucleotides read TGTGCCAGCAGCTTAGTCCAAAACCCGCCCCAGCATTTT. It encodes CASSLVQNPPQHF.

This clonotype was detected ten times or more. V and J are TRBV12-3 or TRBV12-4 and TRBJ2-3; D is perhaps TRBD1 or TRBD2 (5 bases each). Trimming cost V 10 bases and J 5 bases, with 13 bases left between them. This CDR3 has 12 amino acids. DNA for the CDR3: TGTGCCACCTCGAGGGGTAAAGATACGCAGTATTTT. It codes for CATSRGKDTQYF.

This clonotype was seen a few times. The chain uses TRBV12-3 or TRBV12-4 and TRBJ2-2; 9 nucleotides align to TRBD1. The V and J ends lost 5 bases and 5 bases, in that order; junction bases with no gene match: 6. CDR3 length: 15 amino acids. CDR3 sequence: CASSARQGGTGELFF. For the CDR3, the DNA is TGTGCCAGCAGTGCTCGACAGGGGGGAACCGGGGAGCTGTTTTTT.

The table lists this clonotype with many counts. The J gene is TRBJ2-1, the V gene TRBV7-2; 13 bases map to TRBD2. The V gene's germline CDR1 is SGHTA and CDR2 FQGNSA. Germline trimming cut 5 bases from V and 9 bases from J; bases unmatched to any gene: 4. CDR3 length: 14 amino acids. The CDR3 here is CASSPGTSGAEQFF. The CDR3 bases are TGTGCCAGCAGCCCAGGGACTAGCGGGGCTGAGCAGTTCTTC. Full variable domain (missing parts from reference TRBV7-2 and TRBJ2-1): GAGVSQSPSNKVTEKGKDVELRCDPISGHTALYWYRQSLGQGLEFLIYFQGNSAPDKSGLPSDRFSAERTGGSVSTLTIQRTQQEDSAVYLCASSPGTSGAEQFFGPGTRLTVL.

This clonotype was seen at least ten times. The chain carries TRBV5-6 and TRBJ2-3, with 7 nucleotides matching TRBD1. The length of the CDR3 is 16 residues. Germline trimming cut 2 bases from V and 0 bases from J; bases unmatched to any gene: 6. CDR1 is SGHDT and CDR2 is YYEEEE in the germline V gene. The CDR3 is CASSFKAGGSTDTQYF. CDR3 DNA sequence: TGTGCCAGCAGCTTTAAGGCAGGGGGAAGCACAGATACGCAGTATTTT.

This clonotype was counted at least ten times. The V and J genes are TRBV7-9 and TRBJ2-7; D is unresolved. This CDR3 contains 14 residues. Germline V CDR1 and CDR2: SEHNR, FQNEAQ (reference sequence). Trimming took off 1 base at V and 2 bases at J, with 9 bases between the two ends. The CDR3 nucleotides read TGTGCCAGCAGCTTAGGTTCTTTAGCCTACGAGCAGTACTTC. Translating gives CASSLGSLAYEQYF.

For this clonotype: This may stem from a read error, because a much larger clone lies one nucleotide away. The rearrangement links TRBV3-1 to TRBJ2-4, with D perhaps matching TRBD2 (6 bases). Trimming took 0 bases from V and 13 from J, leaving 22 bases between them. The CDR3 has 16 amino acids. Germline CDR1 reads LGHDT; CDR2 reads YNNKEL (reference sequence). This chain's CDR3 is CASSQEAGEISYGQYF. CDR3 nucleotide sequence: TGTGCCAGCAGCCAAGAAGCGGGTGAAATCTCCTACGGGCAGTACTTC.

In this sample, this clonotype turned up many times. The CDR3 DNA reads TGTGCCAGCAGTGAATTGGAGATGGAGGGCTACACCTTC. Its protein product is CASSELEMEGYTF. V is TRBV25-1 and J is TRBJ1-2; the D is unclear. This CDR3 is built from 13 residues. The germline gives CDR1 MGHDK, CDR2 SYGVNS. V was pared by 1 base and J by 8 bases, with 11 bases between.

The rearrangement uses TRBV2 and TRBJ1-5, with 10 bases matching TRBD1. The CDR3 length is 16 residues. V dropped 6 bases and J dropped 1; count of bases not matched to a gene: 6. CDR1 SNHLY and CDR2 FYNNEI come from the germline V gene. CDR3: CASSYGTGDSNQPQHF. The CDR3 coding sequence is TGTGCCAGCAGCTACGGGACAGGGGACAGCAATCAGCCCCAGCATTTT.

The chain uses TRBV7-2 and TRBJ1-2; D unclear. This CDR3 has 12 residues. Germline values: CDR1 SGHTA, CDR2 FQGNSA. V lost 3 bases, J lost 8 bases, and 10 bases lay in between. The CDR3 coding sequence is TGTGCCAGCAGCTTCGGGCCGCGGGGCTACACCTTC. It translates to CASSFGPRGYTF. Filled out from reference TRBV7-2 and TRBJ1-2, the complete variable domain reads GAGVSQSPSNKVTEKGKDVELRCDPISGHTALYWYRQSLGQGLEFLIYFQGNSAPDKSGLPSDRFSAERTGGSVSTLTIQRTQQEDSAVYLCASSFGPRGYTFGSGTRLTVV.

The chain employs TRBV20-1 and TRBJ1-2, with 8 nucleotides matching TRBD1. V gave up 5 bases and J gave up 4 bases; unmatched junction bases: 9. This CDR3 comprises 14 residues. Germline CDR1 is DFQATT and CDR2 is SNEGSKA (reference sequence). CDR3 amino acids: CSAPYGQGVYGYTF. CDR3 nucleotide sequence: TGCAGTGCTCCCTATGGACAGGGAGTCTATGGCTACACCTTC.

To note about this clonotype: Since a much larger clone is just one base distant, this may be a read error. The rearrangement joins TRBV7-9 to TRBJ1-4; a weak D match, TRBD1 (5 bases). Trimming cost V 4 bases and J 0 bases, with 12 bases left between them. This CDR3 comprises 16 residues. CDR1 and CDR2 (germline): SEHNR, FQNEAQ (reference sequence). The CDR3 reads CASSSPGRTTNEKLFF. CDR3 nucleotide sequence: TGTGCCAGCAGCTCGCCGGGGCGGACAACTAATGAAAAACTGTTTTTT.

There are many counts of this clonotype. CDR3 residues: CANRLTTNSYEQYF. The CDR3 nucleotides read TGTGCCAACAGGCTGACTACCAATTCCTACGAGCAGTACTTC. The chain carries TRBV12-3 or TRBV12-4 and TRBJ2-7; D could derive from TRBD1 or TRBD2 (5 bases each). This CDR3 contains 14 residues. The V end was cut by 10 bases, the J end by 1 base, with 17 bases between.